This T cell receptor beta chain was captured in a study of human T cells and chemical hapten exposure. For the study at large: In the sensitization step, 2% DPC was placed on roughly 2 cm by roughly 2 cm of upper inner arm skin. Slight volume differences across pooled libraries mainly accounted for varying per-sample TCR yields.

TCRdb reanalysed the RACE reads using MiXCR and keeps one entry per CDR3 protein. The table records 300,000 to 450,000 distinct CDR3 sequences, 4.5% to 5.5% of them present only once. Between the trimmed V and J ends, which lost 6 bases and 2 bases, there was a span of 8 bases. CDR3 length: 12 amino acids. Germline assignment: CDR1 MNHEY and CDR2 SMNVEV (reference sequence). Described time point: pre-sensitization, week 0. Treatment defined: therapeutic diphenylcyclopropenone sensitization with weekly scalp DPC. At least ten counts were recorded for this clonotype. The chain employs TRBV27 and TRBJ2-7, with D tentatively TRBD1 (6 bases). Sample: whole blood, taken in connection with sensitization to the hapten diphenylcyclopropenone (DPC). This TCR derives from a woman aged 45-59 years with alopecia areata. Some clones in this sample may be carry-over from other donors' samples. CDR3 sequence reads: CASSSGAYEQYF. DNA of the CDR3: TGTGCCAGCAGCTCAGGGGCCTACGAGCAGTACTTC.